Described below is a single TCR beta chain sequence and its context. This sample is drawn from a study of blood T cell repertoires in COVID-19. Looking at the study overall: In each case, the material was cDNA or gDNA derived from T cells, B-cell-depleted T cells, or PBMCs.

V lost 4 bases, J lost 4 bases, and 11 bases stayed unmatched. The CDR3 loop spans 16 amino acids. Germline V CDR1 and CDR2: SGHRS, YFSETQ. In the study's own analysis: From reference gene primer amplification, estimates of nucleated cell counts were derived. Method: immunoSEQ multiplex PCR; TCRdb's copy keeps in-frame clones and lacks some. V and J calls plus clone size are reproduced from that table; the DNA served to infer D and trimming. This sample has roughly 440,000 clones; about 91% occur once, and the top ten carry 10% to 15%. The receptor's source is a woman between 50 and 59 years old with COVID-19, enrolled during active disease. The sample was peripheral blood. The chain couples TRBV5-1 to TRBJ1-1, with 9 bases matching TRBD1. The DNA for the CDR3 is TGCGCCAGCAGCACGACTTGGGGACAGGGAACCACTGAAGCTTTCTTT. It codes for CASSTTWGQGTTEAFF.